These 20 T cell receptor delta chains originate from one sample sequenced in a study of gamma-delta T cells after stem cell transplantation. TCRdb re-called clones from the RT-PCR reads via CATT. The sample includes about 2,900 delta-chain clones, about 30% seen only once; the top ten take roughly 25%. Specimen: gamma-delta T cells. These receptors originate from a human donor. It is not recorded whose cells these are; they may come from a transplant donor.

This clone was recorded only once. This sequence may be a read error, since a much larger clone differs from it by one base. Other DNA sequences in the sample encode the same CDR3. The CDR3 protein is CACDTVSSGGTQYPSWDTRQMFF. The CDR3 DNA reads as TGTGCCTGTGACACCGTATCCTCCGGGGGTACCCAATATCCCTCCTGGGACACCCGACAGATGTTTTTT. The chain has TRDV2 and TRDJ3; tentative D call: TRDD3 (5 bases). Germline-derived CDR1 and CDR2 are GEAIGNYY and EKD. CDR3 length: 23 amino acids.

Relative to its sample, this clone is medium-sized. CDR3 in amino acids: CACDTVELGDTRADKLIF. CDR3 nucleotides: TGTGCCTGTGACACAGTCGAACTGGGGGATACGCGGGCCGATAAACTCATCTTT. The chain has TRDV2 and TRDJ1; 13 bases align to TRDD3. In germline, CDR1 is GEAIGNYY, CDR2 EKD. This CDR3 comprises 18 residues. V shed 1 base, J shed 3 bases, and the junction held 10 bases outside the gene matches.

As to this clone: This sequence is one base from a far larger clone and is likely a read error. The rearrangement uses TRDV1 and TRDJ1; D might be TRDD3 (7 bases). Trimming stripped 2 bases from V and 5 bases from J, with 36 bases between. Looked up from germline, CDR1 is TSWWSYY and CDR2 is QGS. CDR3 length equals 22 residues. The CDR3 DNA reads TGTGCTCTTGGGGAAAGTCCTTCCCCCCGTCGGTGGGGGACACCCCGCGGGGATAAACTCATCTTT. Protein product: CALGESPSPRRWGTPRGDKLIF.

As DNA, the CDR3 is TGTGCCTGTGACCCCCTTTTTACTGAGGGACCTACGTACACCGATAAACTCATCTTT. Amino acids: CACDPLFTEGPTYTDKLIF. The chain joins TRDV2 to TRDJ1, with a tentative D call TRDD2 (5 bases). The ends were cut back, 3 bases at V and 0 bases at J, with 25 bases in the middle. CDR1 GEAIGNYY and CDR2 EKD come from the germline V gene. This CDR3 is 19 amino acids long.

This clone is a singleton in its sample. Being one base from a much bigger clone, this may be a read error. Within the sample, other DNA sequences also encode this same CDR3. V usage is TRDV2 and J usage is TRDJ1; TRDD3 aligns across 12 bases. This CDR3 contains 20 residues. Per germline, CDR1 GEAIGNYY and CDR2 EKD. DNA of the CDR3: TGTGCCTGTGACACCGTTGGCGACTGGGGGATACTCGAGGGCACCGATAAGCTCATCTTT. Amino acids: CACDTVGDWGILEGTDKLIF.

This clone was counted only a few times. This likely stems from a read error, as it lies one base from a far larger clone. The sample contains more than one DNA sequence encoding this CDR3. In nucleotides, the CDR3 is TGTGCCTGTGACACCGTGGAAAGCGGGGGATACCCCGATAAACTCATCTTT. It codes for CACDTVESGGYPDKLIF. The chain couples TRDV2 to TRDJ1; 9 bases map to TRDD3. The CDR3 has 17 residues. Looked up from germline, CDR1 is GEAIGNYY and CDR2 is EKD. Trimming at V came to 0 bases and at J to 3 bases, leaving 10 bases not matched to a gene.

By share, this clone counts as medium-sized. The CDR3 here is CALGESASYVKGRWGTLPYTDKLIF. CDR3 coding DNA: TGTGCTCTTGGGGAGTCAGCTTCCTACGTAAAGGGAAGGTGGGGGACTCTACCGTACACCGATAAACTCATCTTT. The rearrangement links TRDV1 to TRDJ1, with D possibly TRDD2 on 8 matching bases. From germline, CDR1 is TSWWSYY and CDR2 QGS. This CDR3 comprises 25 residues. V was shortened by 3 bases and J by 0 bases, with 41 bases between the two germline ends.

In regard to this clone: This is likely an artifact of a read error, given a far larger clone one base away. Different DNA sequences within this sample yield the same CDR3. The gene calls are TRDV2 and TRDJ3, with 9 bases identical to TRDD3. The CDR3 totals 21 residues. Germline assignment: CDR1 GEAIGNYY and CDR2 EKD. J gave up 0 bases and V 4 bases, and 15 bases lay outside the gene matches. CDR3 nucleotide sequence: TGTGCCTGTGATGAAGTACTAGGGGATACGGGGGGCTCCTGGGACACCCGACAGATGTTTTTC. It yields the protein CACDEVLGDTGGSWDTRQMFF.

As for this clone: Since a much larger clone is just one base distant, this may be a read error. Other DNA sequences in this specimen translate into the identical CDR3. CDR3 in DNA: TGTGCCTGTGACACCGTGGGGGGAAGCACCGATAAACTAATCTTT. As protein: CACDTVGGSTDKLIF. The gene calls are TRDV2 and TRDJ1; D might be TRDD3 (6 bases). Germline V gene sequence: CDR1 GEAIGNYY, CDR2 EKD. The CDR3 spans 15 residues.

A note on this clone: With only one base between it and a far larger clone, this is likely a read error. The gene calls are TRDV1 and TRDJ1; 8 positions match TRDD2. J lost 3 bases, V lost 3 bases, and 30 bases had no gene match. The CDR3 contains 23 residues. CDR1 and CDR2 (germline): TSWWSYY, QGS. The DNA for the CDR3 is TGTGCTCTTGGGGACACCACGAGGACTTCCTACAAGTACTGGGTAAAGTTCGCCGATAAACTCATCTTT. This encodes CALGDTTRTSYKYWVKFADKLIF.

Notes on this clone: The junction departs from germline at one end; a sequencing error may be responsible. This specimen includes other DNA sequences encoding the same CDR3. CDR3 nucleotides: TGTGCTCTTGGGGACCTCAGGGACTGGGGGATACGGACGGGCCCCACCGATAAGCTCATCTTT. Protein sequence: CALGDLRDWGIRTGPTDKLIF. The genes are TRDV1 and TRDJ1; 13 bases fit TRDD3. The CDR3 consists of 21 residues. Germline loops: CDR1 TSWWSYY, CDR2 QGS.

As for this clone: A read error is possible here, since a much larger clone lies one base away. This chain links TRDV2 with TRDJ1, with 8 bases fitting TRDD3. This CDR3 contains 15 residues. Germline assignment: CDR1 GEAIGNYY and CDR2 EKD. Unmatched junction bases numbered 8, after V lost 3 bases and J lost 3 bases. The CDR3 DNA reads as TGTGCCTGTGACTCTCTACTGGGGGGCGCCGATAAACTCATCTTT. Protein product: CACDSLLGGADKLIF.

Comments on this clone: This sequence may be a read error, since a much larger clone differs from it by one base. The chain has TRDV2 and TRDJ3; TRDD3 aligns across 10 bases. Germline V gives CDR1 GEAIGNYY, CDR2 EKD. The CDR3 runs 20 residues. Here the CDR3 reads CACGTWGIDVGSWDTRQMFF. CDR3 in DNA: TGTGCCTGTGGCACCTGGGGGATAGACGTCGGCTCCTGGGACACCCGACAGATGTTTTTC.

A few counts support this clone. The chain employs TRDV1 and TRDJ1; D possibly uses TRDD1 or TRDD3 (5 bases each). Germline V gene lookup returns CDR1 TSWWSYY and CDR2 QGS. V shed 2 bases and J shed 11 bases, with 42 bases lying between them. There are 22 residues in the CDR3. CDR3 loop: CALGESSLRRVIPTQGEMSLIF. The CDR3 DNA reads TGTGCTCTTGGGGAATCGAGTTTACGAAGGGTGATACCGACCCAAGGGGAAATGAGTCTCATCTTT.

This clone is classed as medium-sized (0.01 to 0.1%). V gene TRDV2 combines with J gene TRDJ1, with 8 bases identical to TRDD3. J was trimmed by 0 bases and V by 0 bases; bases with no gene match: 5. CDR3 length: 16 amino acids. Germline V CDR1 and CDR2: GEAIGNYY, EKD. The CDR3 DNA reads as TGTGCCTGTGACACCCTGGGGGAGATGTACACCGATAAACTCATCTTT. Its protein is CACDTLGEMYTDKLIF.

With regard to this clone: A single base is all that separates this from a far larger clone, so a read error is likely. The chain is built from TRDV2 and TRDJ1; TRDD3 aligns across 8 bases. Germline assignment: CDR1 GEAIGNYY and CDR2 EKD. This CDR3 comprises 21 residues. The CDR3 nucleotides read TGTGCCTGTGACCCTCTACTGCGTAGTTGGGGATACAACTCGTACACCGATAAACTCACCTTT. It translates to CACDPLLRSWGYNSYTDKLTF.

This clone has a handful of counts. It is likely a read error: a sequence one base away is far more abundant. This sample includes further DNA sequences coding for the same CDR3. The V gene is TRDV2, the J gene TRDJ1; D might be TRDD3 (5 bases). The CDR3 runs to 16 residues. The germline CDR1 and CDR2 sequences are GEAIGNYY and EKD. Here the CDR3 DNA reads TGTGCCTGTGACACCGTCGGGGAACTGTACACCGACAAACTCATCTTT. Its protein product is CACDTVGELYTDKLIF.

This clone is medium-sized within its sample. V usage is TRDV2 and J usage is TRDJ1; TRDD3 agrees at 11 bases. V shed 3 bases, J shed 0 bases, and the junction held 14 bases outside the gene matches. Germline V gene data show CDR1 as GEAIGNYY and CDR2 as EKD. This CDR3 region has 19 residues. The CDR3 region is CACDLVLGDSSLYTDKLIF. As DNA, the CDR3 is TGTGCCTGTGACCTCGTACTGGGGGATAGCTCCCTCTACACCGATAAACTCATCTTT.

Turning to this clone: A single base is all that separates this from a far larger clone, so a read error is likely. The gene calls are TRDV2 and TRDJ1; a possible D gene is TRDD3 (6 bases). Between the trimmed V and J ends, which lost 2 bases and 1 base, there was a span of 25 bases. The CDR3 covers 19 residues. Germline V lookup: CDR1 GEAIGNYY, CDR2 EKD. The CDR3 nucleotides are TGTGCCTGTGACAAAGTGGGGGTGGGCCAAACCCATTCCACCGATAAACTCATCTTT. It encodes CACDKVGVGQTHSTDKLIF.

A note on this clone: A far larger clone lies a single base away; this is likely a read error. The sample contains more than one DNA sequence encoding this CDR3. The chain has TRDV1 and TRDJ1, with TRDD2 as a possible D gene (6 bases). With 2 bases removed from V and 5 bases from J, the gap between germline ends came to 36 bases. The germline gives CDR1 TSWWSYY, CDR2 QGS. CDR3 length: 22 residues. DNA for the CDR3: TGTGCTCTTGGGGAAAGTCCTTCCCCCCGTCGGTGGGGTATACCCCGCGGGGATAAACTCATCTTT. Protein sequence: CALGESPSPRRWGIPRGDKLIF.